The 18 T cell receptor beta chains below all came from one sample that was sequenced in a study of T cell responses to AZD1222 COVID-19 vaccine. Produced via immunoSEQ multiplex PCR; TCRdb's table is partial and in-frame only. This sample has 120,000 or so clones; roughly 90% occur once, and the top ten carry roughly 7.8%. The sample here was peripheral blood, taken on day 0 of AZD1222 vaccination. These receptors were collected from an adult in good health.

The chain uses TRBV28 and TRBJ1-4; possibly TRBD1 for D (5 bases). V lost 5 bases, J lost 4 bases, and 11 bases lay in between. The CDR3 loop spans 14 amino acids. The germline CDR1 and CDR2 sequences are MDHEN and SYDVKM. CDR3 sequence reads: CASSPGTVNEKLFF. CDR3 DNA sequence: TGTGCCAGCAGTCCTGGGACCGTTAATGAAAAACTGTTTTTT.

CDR3 region: CAISERASNQPQHF. In DNA, the CDR3 is TGTGCCATCAGTGAGAGGGCTAGCAATCAGCCCCAGCATTTT. This chain links TRBV10-3 with TRBJ1-5; D uncertain. Germline CDR1 and CDR2: ENHRY and SYGVKD. V was cut by 2 bases and J by 0 bases, with 5 bases left in between. The CDR3 is 14 amino acids.

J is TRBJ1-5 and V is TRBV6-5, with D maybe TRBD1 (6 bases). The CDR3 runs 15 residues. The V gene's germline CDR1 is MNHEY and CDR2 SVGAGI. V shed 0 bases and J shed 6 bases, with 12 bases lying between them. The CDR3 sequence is CASSYSAGGVQPQHF. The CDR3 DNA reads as TGTGCCAGCAGTTACTCTGCCGGGGGCGTTCAGCCCCAGCATTTT.

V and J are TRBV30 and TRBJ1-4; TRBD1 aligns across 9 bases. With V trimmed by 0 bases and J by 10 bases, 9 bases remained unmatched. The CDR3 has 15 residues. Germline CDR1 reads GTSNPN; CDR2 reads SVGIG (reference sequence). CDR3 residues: CAWSVKGTGRVKLFF. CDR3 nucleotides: TGTGCCTGGAGTGTAAAAGGGACAGGGAGAGTAAAACTGTTTTTT.

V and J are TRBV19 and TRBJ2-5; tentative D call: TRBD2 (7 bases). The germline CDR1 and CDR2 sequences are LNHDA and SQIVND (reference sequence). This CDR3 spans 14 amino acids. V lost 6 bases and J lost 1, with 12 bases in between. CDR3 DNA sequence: TGTGCCAGTAGGGGGGGGGCTCTCCAAGAGACCCAGTACTTC. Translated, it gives CASRGGALQETQYF.

The CDR3 loop reads CATSVGGYADTQYF. The CDR3 DNA sequence: TGTGCCACCAGTGTGGGTGGTTACGCAGATACGCAGTATTTT. The chain recombines TRBV24-1 with TRBJ2-3; no clear D. The CDR3 covers 14 residues. Germline loops: CDR1 KGHDR, CDR2 SFDVKD. Trimming shortened V by 5 bases and J by 4 bases, and 12 bases separated the two germline ends.

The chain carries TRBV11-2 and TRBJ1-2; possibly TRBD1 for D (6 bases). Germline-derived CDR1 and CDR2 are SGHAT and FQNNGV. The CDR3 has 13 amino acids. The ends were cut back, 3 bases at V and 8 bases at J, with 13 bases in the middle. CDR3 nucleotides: TGTGCCAGCAGCTTCCGGGACACTAGCGGCTACACCTTC. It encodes CASSFRDTSGYTF.

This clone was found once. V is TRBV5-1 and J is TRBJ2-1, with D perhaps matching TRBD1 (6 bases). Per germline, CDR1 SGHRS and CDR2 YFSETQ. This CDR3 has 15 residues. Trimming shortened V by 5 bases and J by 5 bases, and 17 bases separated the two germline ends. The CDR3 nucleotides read TGCGCCAGCAGGGGGACAACTCAAACAAACAATGAGCAGTTCTTC. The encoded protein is CASRGTTQTNNEQFF.

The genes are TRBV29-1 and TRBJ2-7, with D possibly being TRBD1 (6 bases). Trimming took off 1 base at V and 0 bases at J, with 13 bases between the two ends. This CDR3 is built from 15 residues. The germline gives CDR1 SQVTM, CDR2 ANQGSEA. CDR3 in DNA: TGCAGCGTTGAAGGAGGGACATCAAGCTCCTACGAGCAGTACTTC. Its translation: CSVEGGTSSSYEQYF.

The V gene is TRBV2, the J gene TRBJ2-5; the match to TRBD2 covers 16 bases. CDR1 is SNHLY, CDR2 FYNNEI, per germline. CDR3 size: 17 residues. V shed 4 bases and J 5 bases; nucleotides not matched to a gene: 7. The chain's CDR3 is CASSVGTSGGAGETQYF. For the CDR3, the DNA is TGTGCCAGCAGTGTTGGGACTAGCGGGGGGGCCGGGGAGACCCAGTACTTC.

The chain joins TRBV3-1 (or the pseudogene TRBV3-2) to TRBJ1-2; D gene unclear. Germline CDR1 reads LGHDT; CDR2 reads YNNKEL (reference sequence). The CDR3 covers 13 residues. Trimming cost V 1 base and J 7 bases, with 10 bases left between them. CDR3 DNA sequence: TGTGCCAGCAGCCAAGGGAGTGCGGCTGGCTACACCTTC. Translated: CASSQGSAAGYTF.

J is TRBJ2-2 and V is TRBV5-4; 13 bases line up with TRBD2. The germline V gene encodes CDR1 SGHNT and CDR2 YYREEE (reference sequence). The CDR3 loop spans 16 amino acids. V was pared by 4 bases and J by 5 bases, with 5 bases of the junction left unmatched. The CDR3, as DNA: TGTGCCAGCAGCCTGGGACTAGCGGGGTCTACCGGGGAGCTGTTTTTT. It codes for CASSLGLAGSTGELFF. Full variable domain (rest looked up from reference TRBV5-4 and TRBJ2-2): ETGVTQSPTHLIKTRGQQVTLRCSSQSGHNTVSWYQQALGQGPQFIFQYYREEENGRGNFPPRFSGLQFPNYSSELNVNALELDDSALYLCASSLGLAGSTGELFFGEGSRLTVL.

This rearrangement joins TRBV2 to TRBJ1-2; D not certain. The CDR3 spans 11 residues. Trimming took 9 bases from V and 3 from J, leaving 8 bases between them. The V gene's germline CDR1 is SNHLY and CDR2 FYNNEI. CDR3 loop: CARHRDYGYTF. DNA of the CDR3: TGTGCCAGACACAGAGACTATGGCTACACCTTC.

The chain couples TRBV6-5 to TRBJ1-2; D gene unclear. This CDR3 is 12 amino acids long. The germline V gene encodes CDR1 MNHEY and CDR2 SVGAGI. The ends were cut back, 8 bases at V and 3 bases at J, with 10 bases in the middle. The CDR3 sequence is CASSEDHYGYTF. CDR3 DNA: TGTGCCAGCTCAGAGGACCACTATGGCTACACCTTC.

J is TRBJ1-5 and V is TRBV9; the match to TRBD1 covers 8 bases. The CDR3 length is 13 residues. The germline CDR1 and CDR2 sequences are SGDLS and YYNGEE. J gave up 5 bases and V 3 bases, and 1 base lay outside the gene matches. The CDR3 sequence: CASSGGQDQPQHF. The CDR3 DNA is TGTGCCAGCAGCGGGGGACAGGATCAGCCCCAGCATTTT.

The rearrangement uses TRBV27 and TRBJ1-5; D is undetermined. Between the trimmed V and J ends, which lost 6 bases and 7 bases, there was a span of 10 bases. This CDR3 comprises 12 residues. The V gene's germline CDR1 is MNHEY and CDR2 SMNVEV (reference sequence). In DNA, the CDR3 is TGTGCCAGCAGCACTAGTCGACAGCCCCAGCATTTT. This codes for CASSTSRQPQHF.

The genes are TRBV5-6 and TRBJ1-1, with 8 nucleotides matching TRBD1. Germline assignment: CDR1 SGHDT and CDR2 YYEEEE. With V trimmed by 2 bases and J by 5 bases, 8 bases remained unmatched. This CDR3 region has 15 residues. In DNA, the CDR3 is TGTGCCAGCAGCTTAAGGCGGACAGGGATAACTGAAGCTTTCTTT. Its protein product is CASSLRRTGITEAFF. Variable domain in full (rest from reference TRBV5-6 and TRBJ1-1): DAGVTQSPTHLIKTRGQQVTLRCSPKSGHDTVSWYQQALGQGPQFIFQYYEEEERQRGNFPDRFSGHQFPNYSSELNVNALLLGDSALYLCASSLRRTGITEAFFGQGTRLTVV.

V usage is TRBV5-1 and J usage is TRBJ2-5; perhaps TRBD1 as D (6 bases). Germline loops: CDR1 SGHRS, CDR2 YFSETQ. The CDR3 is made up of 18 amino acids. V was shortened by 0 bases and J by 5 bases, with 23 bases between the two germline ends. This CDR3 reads CASSLEFMGQGKMETQYF. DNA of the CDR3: TGCGCCAGCAGCTTGGAGTTTATGGGGCAGGGGAAGATGGAGACCCAGTACTTC.